These 20 T cell receptor beta chains originate from one sample sequenced in a study of T cells in Graves' hyperthyroidism and ophthalmopathy. Authors of the study amplified TCR beta CDR3 regions from RNA transcripts. First-round RT-PCR targeting the TCR CDR3 was performed with the HTBI primer set. Via MiXCR, TCRdb re-called the multiplex PCR reads, giving one row per CDR3 protein. This table has 700,000 or so distinct CDR3 sequences, approximately 16% appearing once. Sequencing used blood. The receptor set was obtained from a man between 18 and 29 years old with Graves' hyperthyroidism.

The chain uses TRBV11-2 and TRBJ2-7; 9 nucleotides align to TRBD2. The CDR3 extends over 15 amino acids. CDR1 SGHAT and CDR2 FQNNGV come from the germline V gene. Trimming at V came to 4 bases and at J to 1 base, leaving 5 bases not matched to a gene. The CDR3 protein is CASSSSGIDSYEQYF. Here the CDR3 DNA reads TGTGCCAGCAGCTCTAGCGGGATAGATTCCTACGAGCAGTACTTC.

This clonotype has only a few counts. V is TRBV20-1 and J is TRBJ2-4; unclear D gene. Between the trimmed V and J ends, which lost 6 bases and 5 bases, there was a span of 14 bases. From germline, CDR1 is DFQATT and CDR2 SNEGSKA (reference sequence). CDR3 length equals 13 residues. CDR3 nucleotides: TGCAGTGCGGCGGACGTGGCCGAAAACATTCAGTACTTC. It specifies CSAADVAENIQYF.

The chain recombines TRBV6-1 with TRBJ2-1, with TRBD2 matching 8 bases. CDR3 size: 16 residues. Germline CDR1 is MNHNS and CDR2 is SASEGT. Trimming removed 5 bases from V and 8 bases from J; junction bases left unmatched: 14. The CDR3 region is CASSPTASGWNHEQFF. The CDR3 DNA reads as TGTGCCAGCAGTCCGACCGCTAGCGGGTGGAACCATGAGCAGTTCTTC.

V is TRBV7-2 and J is TRBJ1-6; 7 bases are a match to TRBD1. The CDR3 contains 13 residues. CDR1 is SGHTA and CDR2 is FQGNSA in the germline V gene. The trim removed 5 bases at V and 10 bases at J, leaving 5 bases unmatched. CDR3 loop: CASSGQVRSPLHF. The CDR3, as DNA: TGTGCCAGCAGCGGACAGGTCCGCTCACCCCTCCACTTT.

This clonotype was counted ten times or more. The J gene is TRBJ1-5, the V gene TRBV2, with D possibly being TRBD1 (5 bases). V lost 4 bases to trimming and J lost 0 bases, with 10 bases between them. Germline lookup yields CDR1 SNHLY and CDR2 FYNNEI. The CDR3 is 15 residues long. CDR3 nucleotide sequence: TGTGCCAGCAGTGGGACACTTTATAGCAATCAGCCCCAGCATTTT. Its protein is CASSGTLYSNQPQHF.

This clonotype has at least ten counts. V and J are TRBV28 and TRBJ2-7; D call uncertain. Germline V lookup: CDR1 MDHEN, CDR2 SYDVKM. The V and J ends lost 5 bases and 0 bases respectively, with 8 bases between them. The CDR3 totals 13 residues. The CDR3 sequence is CASSRPSSYEQYF. CDR3 sequence (DNA): TGTGCCAGCAGTAGACCTAGCTCCTACGAGCAGTACTTC.

The sample holds one count of this clonotype. The rearrangement links TRBV27 to TRBJ2-5; possible D gene TRBD1, 5 bases. The CDR3 spans 13 residues. Trimming stripped 8 bases from V and 10 bases from J, with 20 bases between. CDR1 is MNHEY and CDR2 is SMNVEV in the germline V gene (reference sequence). CDR3 amino acids: CASGTQGSGDQYF. The CDR3 DNA sequence: TGTGCCAGCGGTACCCAGGGTTCTGGGGACCAGTACTTC.

The chain couples TRBV4-1 to TRBJ1-2, with 10 bases that match TRBD1. Trimming took 0 bases from V and 3 from J; bases not matched to a gene: 4. The CDR3 covers 16 residues. CDR1 MGHRA and CDR2 YSYEKL come from the germline V gene. In DNA form, the CDR3 reads TGCGCCAGCAGCCAAGAAGGGACAGGGGTTGACTATGGCTACACCTTC. Encoded protein: CASSQEGTGVDYGYTF.

As DNA, the CDR3 is TGTGCCAGCAGTTTACGACAGGGGAATGACTACGAGCAGTACTTC. Its protein is CASSLRQGNDYEQYF. The chain combines TRBV28 with TRBJ2-7, with 8 bases that match TRBD1. The CDR3 extends over 15 amino acids. Unmatched junction bases numbered 6, after V lost 2 bases and J lost 3 bases. Germline V gene sequence: CDR1 MDHEN, CDR2 SYDVKM.

This clonotype was seen more than once but under ten times. The rearrangement uses TRBV2 and TRBJ2-3; no clear D gene. CDR1 and CDR2 (germline): SNHLY, FYNNEI. V shed 7 bases and J shed 0 bases, with 11 bases lying between them. The CDR3 is 14 residues long. The DNA for the CDR3 is TGTGCCAGCAAGCCGGGTTATAGCACAGATACGCAGTATTTT. Translation gives CASKPGYSTDTQYF.

The rearrangement joins TRBV7-8 to TRBJ2-1; 15 nucleotides match TRBD2. CDR3 length equals 15 residues. From germline, CDR1 is SGHVS and CDR2 FQNEAQ. The J segment lost 5 bases and the V segment lost 8 bases, leaving 4 bases of the junction unmatched. The CDR3 region has the DNA TGTGCCAGCGCCTGGACTAGCGGGAGGGACAATGAGCAGTTCTTC. Protein sequence: CASAWTSGRDNEQFF.

This clonotype was found many times. V usage is TRBV20-1 and J usage is TRBJ1-1; D might be TRBD1 (5 bases). Germline V gives CDR1 DFQATT, CDR2 SNEGSKA (reference sequence). The CDR3 is 14 residues long. The V and J ends lost 0 bases and 3 bases respectively, with 11 bases between them. CDR3 sequence: CSARDPRGYTEAFF. DNA for the CDR3: TGCAGTGCTAGAGACCCCCGGGGGTACACTGAAGCTTTCTTT.

The chain is built from TRBV7-8 and TRBJ2-2, with D possibly TRBD2 on 6 matching bases. V was clipped by 7 bases and J by 1 base, with 13 bases between them. CDR3 length: 15 residues. The germline gives CDR1 SGHVS, CDR2 FQNEAQ. CDR3 residues: CASTDLAKNTGELFF. DNA for the CDR3: TGTGCCAGCACCGACCTAGCGAAGAACACCGGGGAGCTGTTTTTT.

This clonotype was seen a few times. The V and J genes are TRBV5-4 and TRBJ2-7, with D maybe TRBD1 (6 bases). CDR1 SGHNT and CDR2 YYREEE come from the germline V gene (reference sequence). This CDR3 is built from 14 residues. V dropped 4 bases and J dropped 3 bases, with 14 bases sitting between them. CDR3 DNA sequence: TGTGCCAGCAGCGGGTCCAGGGGAGACTACGAGCAGTACTTC. This gives the protein CASSGSRGDYEQYF.

In the case of this clonotype: A much larger clone is a single base away; this may be a read error. V gene TRBV7-3 combines with J gene TRBJ2-3, with unresolved D. This CDR3 contains 13 residues. Germline V gene sequence: CDR1 SGHTA, CDR2 FQGTGA. The CDR3 nucleotides are TGTGCCAGCAGCTTGGGCTTCACAGATACGCTGTATTTT. It encodes CASSLGFTDTLYF.

This clonotype showed up just a few times. The chain combines TRBV28 with TRBJ1-2; no reliable D call. The CDR3 contains 14 residues. The germline V gene encodes CDR1 MDHEN and CDR2 SYDVKM. V lost 2 bases and J 4 bases, leaving 11 bases between the germline ends. For the CDR3, the DNA is TGTGCCAGCAGTTTAGGTGGGCGCTTCTATGGCTACACCTTC. This encodes CASSLGGRFYGYTF.

This clonotype appeared many times. This chain uses TRBV6-1 with TRBJ1-6; no reliable D call. V shed 2 bases and J shed 7 bases, with 6 bases lying between them. The V gene's germline CDR1 is MNHNS and CDR2 SASEGT. The CDR3 extends over 13 amino acids. CDR3: CASSEQENSPLHF. CDR3 DNA sequence: TGTGCCAGCAGTGAACAGGAGAATTCACCCCTCCACTTT.

This clonotype was counted between two and nine times. This chain's CDR3 is CASSYMGTGNTIYF. The CDR3 DNA is TGTGCCAGCAGTTACATGGGGACTGGAAACACCATATATTTT. The chain couples TRBV6-6 to TRBJ1-3; D not resolved. The CDR3 runs 14 residues. Per the germline V gene, CDR1 is MNHNY and CDR2 is SVGAGI (reference sequence). The V end lost 2 bases, the J end lost 2 bases, and 7 bases lay between the germline ends.

This clonotype was seen many times. The V gene is TRBV28, the J gene TRBJ2-7; D unresolved. Germline V gene sequence: CDR1 MDHEN, CDR2 SYDVKM. The CDR3 is made up of 16 amino acids. Deletions cut 4 bases from V and 5 bases from J, with 21 bases between. The CDR3 sequence: CASSSAGTAKGHEQYF. For the CDR3, the DNA is TGTGCCAGCAGTTCTGCAGGAACCGCCAAAGGCCACGAGCAGTACTTC. The whole variable domain, remainder taken from reference TRBV28 and TRBJ2-7, is DVKVTQSSRYLVKRTGEKVFLECVQDMDHENMFWYRQDPGLGLRLIYFSYDVKMKEKGDIPEGYSVSREKKERFSLILESASTNQTSMYLCASSSAGTAKGHEQYFGPGTRLTVT.

The V and J genes are TRBV4-1 and TRBJ1-5; D uncertain. Per germline, CDR1 MGHRA and CDR2 YSYEKL. V was pared by 1 base and J by 0 bases, with 10 bases between. The CDR3 runs to 16 residues. The CDR3 loop reads CASSQGGHYSNQPQHF. The CDR3 DNA follows: TGCGCCAGCAGCCAAGGCGGCCACTATAGCAATCAGCCCCAGCATTTT.